The source of this TCR beta chain is a study of human T cells and chemical hapten exposure. Deletions cut 5 bases from V and 0 bases from J, with 13 bases between. Germline CDR1 and CDR2: SGHTA and FQGNSA. This CDR3 is 16 amino acids long. Time point here: pre-sensitization, week 0. Treatment meaning: therapeutic diphenylcyclopropenone sensitization with weekly scalp DPC. Whole blood that had not been fractionated was the source of extracted total RNA. General observations from the study: There were significantly more large CDR3 similarity clusters among expanded TCRs than among controls.

Via MiXCR, TCRdb re-called the RACE reads, giving one row per CDR3 protein. The sample has 80,000 to 100,000 distinct CDR3 sequences; about a tenth are singletons. This clonotype was recorded many times. Its cognate antigen is unknown. V gene TRBV7-2 combines with J gene TRBJ1-4; a possible D gene is TRBD1 (5 bases). Sequencing used whole blood, obtained in connection with sensitization to the hapten diphenylcyclopropenone (DPC). This clonotype was sampled from a woman in her fifties or sixties with alopecia areata. Some clones in this sample may be carry-over from other donors' samples. The CDR3 here is CASSPRDRATNEKLFF. For the CDR3, the DNA is TGTGCCAGCAGCCCACGGGACCGAGCAACTAATGAAAAACTGTTTTTT.